Shown below are 30 T cell receptor beta chains from a single sample sequenced in a study of OX40 agonist ivuxolimab in advanced cancers. The protocol was immunoSEQ multiplex PCR, while the TCRdb copy is restricted to in-frame clones and leaves out a portion. The table lists tens of thousands of clones, about 93% of them singletons. The material sequenced was CD4+ or CD8+ T cells sorted from blood, taken in a trial of the OX40 agonist ivuxolimab. These receptors all stem from an adult with an advanced solid tumor such as melanoma, head and neck, liver or kidney cancer.

Turning to this clone: One end of the junction varies from germline; a read error may be responsible. The chain couples TRBV18 to TRBJ2-2, with 8 bases matching TRBD2. The germline gives CDR1 KGHSH, CDR2 LQKENI. The CDR3 consists of 16 residues. CDR3 in amino acids: CASSSPGLVLTGELFF. In DNA, the CDR3 is TGTGCCAGCTCATCACCGGGACTAGTACTAACCGGGGAGCTGTTTTTT.

The V gene is TRBV7-9, the J gene TRBJ1-1; D ambiguous. CDR3 size: 12 residues. V was clipped by 6 bases and J by 0 bases, with 5 bases between them. Germline assignment: CDR1 SEHNR and CDR2 FQNEAQ (reference sequence). CDR3 sequence reads: CASSLMNTEAFF. For the CDR3, the DNA is TGTGCCAGCAGTCTAATGAACACTGAAGCTTTCTTT.

The V call is TRBV7-2, the J call TRBJ2-3; D is undetermined. CDR1 is SGHTA, CDR2 FQGNSA, per germline. Trimming removed 2 bases from V and 0 bases from J, with 9 bases in between. The length of the CDR3 is 15 residues. This chain's CDR3 is CASSLIPRSTDTQYF. The DNA of the CDR3 is TGTGCCAGCAGCTTAATTCCGAGAAGCACAGATACGCAGTATTTT.

This chain uses TRBV5-4 with TRBJ1-2; 8 bases align to TRBD1. Germline-derived CDR1 and CDR2 are SGHNT and YYREEE (reference sequence). The CDR3 is 15 residues long. V lost 2 bases, J lost 4 bases, and 7 bases stayed unmatched. CDR3 bases: TGTGCCAGCAGCTTTTCACAGGACAGGGTCTATGGCTACACCTTC. Its protein is CASSFSQDRVYGYTF.

The rearrangement links TRBV7-9 to TRBJ1-1, with D unclear. V was pared by 1 base and J by 7 bases, with 7 bases between. Looked up from germline, CDR1 is SEHNR and CDR2 is FQNEAQ (reference sequence). The CDR3 extends over 12 amino acids. The CDR3 nucleotides read TGTGCCAGCAGCTTAGAGGCATTTGAAGCTTTCTTT. Its translation: CASSLEAFEAFF.

Of note for this clone: Other DNA sequences in this sample translate to the same CDR3. The chain links TRBV5-1 to TRBJ2-7; TRBD1 matches 8 bases. The CDR3 is 14 amino acids. CDR1 is SGHRS and CDR2 is YFSETQ in the germline V gene. The junction had 3 bases not matched to a gene; V was cut back by 2 bases and J by 2 bases. This CDR3 reads CASSLGQGPYEQYF. CDR3 DNA: TGCGCCAGCAGCTTAGGACAGGGCCCCTACGAGCAGTACTTC.

The chain carries TRBV15 and TRBJ1-3; 8 bases align to TRBD1. The germline CDR1 and CDR2 sequences are LNHNV and YYDKDF (reference sequence). The CDR3 length is 15 residues. V dropped 4 bases and J dropped 0; count of bases not matched to a gene: 2. CDR3 in amino acids: CATSIGQGSGNTIYF. The CDR3 DNA reads as TGTGCCACCAGCATCGGACAGGGCTCTGGAAACACCATATATTTT.

The J gene is TRBJ1-4, the V gene TRBV19; D not certain. Looked up from germline, CDR1 is LNHDA and CDR2 is SQIVND (reference sequence). Trimming stripped 5 bases from V and 3 bases from J, with 13 bases between. The length of the CDR3 is 15 residues. The CDR3 spells CASSPVQFANEKLFF. The CDR3 DNA sequence: TGTGCCAGTAGTCCTGTCCAGTTCGCTAATGAAAAACTGTTTTTT.

The chain combines TRBV11-2 with TRBJ2-7; 8 bases map to TRBD1. Unmatched junction bases numbered 3, after V lost 5 bases and J lost 3 bases. The CDR3 covers 13 residues. Germline V gives CDR1 SGHAT, CDR2 FQNNGV. CDR3 nucleotides: TGTGCCAGCAGCCCCGGACAGGGCTACGAGCAGTACTTC. It is translated as CASSPGQGYEQYF.

The sample holds one count of this clone. The chain combines TRBV5-6 with TRBJ2-1; weak D call: TRBD1 (6 bases). The germline gives CDR1 SGHDT, CDR2 YYEEEE. The germline V and J ends were trimmed by 6 bases and 0 bases, with 13 bases remaining between them. The CDR3 totals 15 residues. The CDR3 bases are TGTGCCAGCACGCATACGACAGGCTCCTACAATGAGCAGTTCTTC. Amino acid sequence: CASTHTTGSYNEQFF.

V and J are TRBV11-3 and TRBJ2-7; 8 nucleotides align to TRBD2. The germline CDR1 and CDR2 sequences are SGHNT and YENEEA. With 2 bases clipped from V and 0 bases from J, the junction kept 6 bases outside the gene matches. This CDR3 has 16 amino acids. Written as DNA, the CDR3 is TGTGCCAGCAGCTTACAAAGCGGGAGTATCTCCTACGAGCAGTACTTC. This codes for CASSLQSGSISYEQYF.

This chain joins TRBV7-2 and TRBJ2-5, with D maybe TRBD2 (5 bases). CDR3 length: 14 amino acids. V was shortened by 5 bases and J by 5 bases, with 15 bases between the two germline ends. The V gene's germline CDR1 is SGHTA and CDR2 FQGNSA. CDR3 sequence (DNA): TGTGCCAGCAGCCCAGACTACTTGGAGGAGACCCAGTACTTC. Translation: CASSPDYLEETQYF. Complete variable domain (other parts from reference TRBV7-2 and TRBJ2-5): GAGVSQSPSNKVTEKGKDVELRCDPISGHTALYWYRQSLGQGLEFLIYFQGNSAPDKSGLPSDRFSAERTGGSVSTLTIQRTQQEDSAVYLCASSPDYLEETQYFGPGTRLLVL.

The V and J genes are TRBV29-1 and TRBJ1-4; D is possibly TRBD1 (5 bases). The length of the CDR3 is 14 residues. Germline-derived CDR1 and CDR2 are SQVTM and ANQGSEA. Here the CDR3 DNA reads TGCGGTGCAGGGTATTTTGCAACTAATGAAAAACTGTTTTTT. Its translation: CGAGYFATNEKLFF.

The chain uses TRBV6-1 and TRBJ2-1, with a weak D call TRBD1 (5 bases). The germline gives CDR1 MNHNS, CDR2 SASEGT. Trimming took off 8 bases at V and 6 bases at J, with 17 bases between the two ends. The CDR3 is made up of 14 amino acids. The CDR3 reads CASLGAIPINEQFF. CDR3 nucleotides: TGTGCCAGCCTTGGGGCGATTCCGATCAATGAGCAGTTCTTC.

A word on this clone: An end of the junction does not agree with germline; a read error may underlie this. V gene TRBV6-1 combines with J gene TRBJ2-7; 9 nucleotides agree with TRBD2. Germline V gives CDR1 MNHNS, CDR2 SASEGT. CDR3 length: 11 amino acids. The CDR3 loop is CASSEWLAGFF. DNA of the CDR3: TGTGCCAGCAGTGAATGGCTAGCGGGATTCTTC.

The gene calls are TRBV5-6 and TRBJ1-3; D remains unclear. The V gene lost 4 bases and the J gene lost 2 bases, with 16 bases spanning the gap. Germline CDR1 reads SGHDT; CDR2 reads YYEEEE. This CDR3 contains 16 residues. Here the CDR3 DNA reads TGTGCCAGCAGCCCTGGCGGAGGAGGGACTGGAAACACCATATATTTT. It translates to CASSPGGGGTGNTIYF.

The rearrangement links TRBV9 to TRBJ2-4; tentatively, D is TRBD1 (5 bases). The CDR3 sequence is 12 residues long. The V gene's germline CDR1 is SGDLS and CDR2 YYNGEE. V was cut by 6 bases and J by 5 bases, with 9 bases left in between. The CDR3 DNA reads TGTGCCAGCAAGGGGAATGAAAACATTCAGTACTTC. This encodes CASKGNENIQYF. The full variable domain, rest sourced from reference TRBV9 and TRBJ2-4, is DSGVTQTPKHLITATGQRVTLRCSPRSGDLSVYWYQQSLDQGLQFLIQYYNGEERAKGNILERFSAQQFPDLHSELNLSSLELGDSALYFCASKGNENIQYFGAGTRLSVL.

This chain joins TRBV5-4 and TRBJ2-7; the D gene is possibly TRBD1 (5 bases). The CDR3 consists of 14 residues. Per the germline V gene, CDR1 is SGHNT and CDR2 is YYREEE (reference sequence). V shed 5 bases and J shed 9 bases, with 21 bases lying between them. The chain's CDR3 is CASSLGTGTLVQYF. CDR3 nucleotides: TGTGCCAGCAGTCTCGGAACAGGTACCCTTGTGCAGTACTTC.

The chain uses TRBV20-1 and TRBJ1-2; D not resolved. CDR3 length equals 11 residues. From germline, CDR1 is DFQATT and CDR2 SNEGSKA (reference sequence). Trimming cost V 5 bases and J 6 bases, with 10 bases left between them. The CDR3 DNA reads TGCAGTGCTTTGCGAGCAGATGGCTACACCTTC. Its translation: CSALRADGYTF.

Only one count was recorded for this clone. The chain uses TRBV5-1 and TRBJ2-7, with 16 positions matching TRBD2. The germline V gene has CDR1 SGHRS and CDR2 YFSETQ. The length of the CDR3 is 18 residues. V lost 0 bases, J lost 6 bases, and 9 bases stayed unmatched. The CDR3 DNA sequence: TGCGCCAGCAGCTTGGTTTCGGGACTAGCGGGAGGGGATGGCGAGCAGTACTTC. Amino acid sequence: CASSLVSGLAGGDGEQYF.

The chain couples TRBV7-9 to TRBJ2-1; D uncertain. From germline, CDR1 is SEHNR and CDR2 FQNEAQ (reference sequence). This CDR3 spans 11 amino acids. V shed 5 bases and J shed 7 bases, with 6 bases lying between them. CDR3 sequence reads: CASSLVNEQFF. Written as DNA, the CDR3 is TGTGCCAGCAGCCTGGTGAATGAGCAGTTCTTC.

This clone was seen once. The V gene is TRBV7-9, the J gene TRBJ2-7, with D maybe TRBD2 (5 bases). This CDR3 has 13 amino acids. Trimming stripped 5 bases from V and 1 base from J, with 9 bases between. In germline, CDR1 is SEHNR, CDR2 FQNEAQ (reference sequence). The DNA of the CDR3 is TGTGCCAGCAGCCAGGACTCTTCCTACGAGCAGTACTTC. Amino acid sequence: CASSQDSSYEQYF.

V gene TRBV7-9 combines with J gene TRBJ2-6; maybe TRBD1 (6 bases). Per the germline V gene, CDR1 is SEHNR and CDR2 is FQNEAQ (reference sequence). CDR3 length: 17 residues. Trimming left V 2 bases short and J 4 bases short, with 15 bases between. The CDR3 here is CASSLPLGGSGANVLTF. CDR3 DNA sequence: TGTGCCAGCAGCTTACCCCTTGGGGGCTCCGGGGCCAACGTCCTGACTTTC.

This sequence joins TRBV5-4 and TRBJ2-7; D call uncertain. The CDR3 has 14 residues. V dropped 4 bases and J dropped 6 bases, with 17 bases sitting between them. Germline assignment: CDR1 SGHNT and CDR2 YYREEE (reference sequence). The CDR3 DNA follows: TGTGCCAGCAGCATGTGGGGTGGCCCGGGCGAGCAGTACTTC. As protein: CASSMWGGPGEQYF. The full variable domain, rest sourced from reference TRBV5-4 and TRBJ2-7, is ETGVTQSPTHLIKTRGQQVTLRCSSQSGHNTVSWYQQALGQGPQFIFQYYREEENGRGNFPPRFSGLQFPNYSSELNVNALELDDSALYLCASSMWGGPGEQYFGPGTRLTVT.

The V call is TRBV28, the J call TRBJ2-6; 7 bases are shared with TRBD1. Germline-derived CDR1 and CDR2 are MDHEN and SYDVKM. Germline trimming cut 2 bases from V and 3 bases from J; bases unmatched to any gene: 7. The CDR3 runs 17 residues. CDR3 bases: TGTGCCAGCAGTTTAGGTATAGGGGGCGGTGGGGCCAACGTCCTGACTTTC. Translating it yields CASSLGIGGGGANVLTF.

The rearrangement links TRBV5-4 to TRBJ2-7; the D gene is possibly TRBD1 (6 bases). V was cut by 7 bases and J by 3 bases, with 17 bases left in between. Germline CDR1 SGHNT, CDR2 YYREEE (reference sequence). The CDR3 totals 14 residues. The CDR3 DNA follows: TGTGCCAGCTTGGTCTGGACAGACTACTACGAGCAGTACTTC. This gives the protein CASLVWTDYYEQYF.

This clone appeared a single time. J is TRBJ1-1 and V is TRBV6-5; D is uncertain. This CDR3 has 13 residues. CDR1 and CDR2 from the germline V gene are MNHEY and SVGAGI. V lost 4 bases to trimming and J lost 0 bases, with 6 bases between them. CDR3 in DNA: TGTGCCAGCAGTTTAAATCTGAACACTGAAGCTTTCTTT. This sequence encodes CASSLNLNTEAFF.

The rearrangement uses TRBV5-4 and TRBJ2-3; TRBD1 agrees at 10 bases. The CDR3 is made up of 15 amino acids. With 2 bases clipped from V and 3 bases from J, the junction kept 3 bases outside the gene matches. Germline CDR1 is SGHNT and CDR2 is YYREEE (reference sequence). CDR3 in DNA: TGTGCCAGCAGCTTCCGACAGGGGGCAACAGATACGCAGTATTTT. This sequence encodes CASSFRQGATDTQYF.

CDR3 amino acids: CASSISGEGDTQYF. The CDR3 DNA reads TGTGCCAGCAGCATAAGCGGGGAGGGAGATACGCAGTATTTT. J is TRBJ2-3 and V is TRBV9; 7 nucleotides align to TRBD2. Per germline, CDR1 SGDLS and CDR2 YYNGEE. Losses at the gene ends were 4 bases for V and 5 bases for J; bases not matched to a gene: 7. The CDR3 length is 14 residues.

The CDR3 spells CASSPEGPGLASEQYF. In DNA, the CDR3 is TGTGCCAGCAGCCCAGAGGGGCCTGGACTAGCCTCCGAGCAGTACTTC. The rearrangement uses TRBV7-8 and TRBJ2-7; TRBD2 aligns across 8 bases. The CDR3 consists of 16 residues. V dropped 5 bases and J dropped 6; count of bases not matched to a gene: 15. Germline V gene lookup returns CDR1 SGHVS and CDR2 FQNEAQ.